Following are 21 T cell receptor beta chains from one sample sequenced in a study of control samples from healthy donors and cancer patients. Sequencing was performed with immunoSEQ multiplex PCR; in TCRdb, only in-frame clones are kept and a portion is missing. The table includes some 98,000 clones, approximately 88% detected once. Source material: PBMCs. These receptor sequences come from a man between 65 and 80 years old with lung cancer.

This sequence joins TRBV2 and TRBJ2-7; D is ambiguous. Germline lookup yields CDR1 SNHLY and CDR2 FYNNEI. This CDR3 comprises 12 residues. V gave up 7 bases and J gave up 0 bases, with 7 bases separating them. Here the CDR3 reads CASKANSYEQYF. CDR3 nucleotides: TGTGCCAGCAAAGCAAACTCCTACGAGCAGTACTTC. Full variable domain (outside the CDR3, taken from reference TRBV2 and TRBJ2-7): EPEVTQTPSHQVTQMGQEVILRCVPISNHLYFYWYRQILGQKVEFLVSFYNNEISEKSEIFDDQFSVERPDGSNFTLKIRSTKLEDSAMYFCASKANSYEQYFGPGTRLTVT.

CDR3 protein: CASSVEALWGEQYF. Here the CDR3 DNA reads TGTGCCAGCAGCGTTGAGGCCCTCTGGGGCGAGCAGTACTTC. The V and J genes are TRBV9 and TRBJ2-7; D call uncertain. This CDR3 spans 14 amino acids. V was pared by 2 bases and J by 6 bases, with 15 bases between. Per the germline V gene, CDR1 is SGDLS and CDR2 is YYNGEE. Full variable domain (missing parts from reference TRBV9 and TRBJ2-7): DSGVTQTPKHLITATGQRVTLRCSPRSGDLSVYWYQQSLDQGLQFLIQYYNGEERAKGNILERFSAQQFPDLHSELNLSSLELGDSALYFCASSVEALWGEQYFGPGTRLTVT.

The chain is built from TRBV13 and TRBJ1-2, with D hard to call. Germline CDR1 reads PRHDT; CDR2 reads FYEKMQ (reference sequence). The CDR3 is 13 amino acids. V was cut by 5 bases and J by 4 bases, with 11 bases left in between. CDR3 loop: CASSETLTYGYTF. As DNA, the CDR3 is TGTGCCAGCAGCGAGACACTGACCTATGGCTACACCTTC.

This clone has only one observation. The chain uses TRBV10-2 and TRBJ1-5, with D hard to call. The CDR3 runs to 13 residues. The germline V gene encodes CDR1 WSHSY and CDR2 SAAADI. V was clipped by 6 bases and J by 4 bases, with 10 bases between them. DNA of the CDR3: TGCGCCAGCAGGGCCGGGAGAAATCAGCCCCAGCATTTT. Encoded protein: CASRAGRNQPQHF.

The V call is TRBV6-2 or TRBV6-3, the J call TRBJ1-4, with a possible D match to TRBD1 (5 bases). Germline-derived CDR1 and CDR2 are MNHEY and SVGEGT. V lost 4 bases to trimming and J lost 3 bases, with 12 bases between them. The CDR3 consists of 15 residues. The CDR3 loop reads CASSSPGGPNEKLFF. The CDR3 bases are TGTGCCAGCAGTTCACCGGGGGGTCCTAATGAAAAACTGTTTTTT.

This clone was picked up one time. The chain couples TRBV25-1 to TRBJ2-1; 11 nucleotides line up with TRBD2. The CDR3 length is 15 residues. V gave up 6 bases and J gave up 6 bases; unmatched junction bases: 7. The germline V gene encodes CDR1 MGHDK and CDR2 SYGVNS. The CDR3 DNA sequence: TGTGCCAGCAGCATGACTAGCGGGGCTACCAATGAGCAGTTCTTC. Its translation: CASSMTSGATNEQFF.

CDR3 coding DNA: TGCAGCGTTGAAGTTACAGACTACAATGAGCAGTTCTTC. As protein: CSVEVTDYNEQFF. This chain connects TRBV29-1 to TRBJ2-1; D remains ambiguous. The germline gives CDR1 SQVTM, CDR2 ANQGSEA. The V and J ends lost 1 base and 3 bases respectively, with 7 bases between them. The CDR3 runs to 13 residues.

The chain joins TRBV27 to TRBJ1-2; 7 positions agree with TRBD1. Germline V gives CDR1 MNHEY, CDR2 SMNVEV (reference sequence). Unmatched junction bases numbered 3, after V lost 5 bases and J lost 6 bases. This CDR3 has 12 residues. CDR3 sequence reads: CASSPTGNGYTF. The DNA of the CDR3 is TGTGCCAGCAGTCCGACAGGGAATGGCTACACCTTC.

The chain is built from TRBV5-1 and TRBJ1-5; D is perhaps TRBD1 (5 bases). V lost 0 bases, J lost 7 bases, and 14 bases lay in between. This CDR3 spans 15 amino acids. The germline gives CDR1 SGHRS, CDR2 YFSETQ. The CDR3 region is CASSLDWGLKQPQHF. The CDR3 nucleotides are TGCGCCAGCAGCTTGGACTGGGGCCTCAAACAGCCCCAGCATTTT.

This rearrangement joins TRBV2 to TRBJ2-7; D is unclear. The V end was cut by 4 bases, the J end by 7 bases, with 8 bases between. Per the germline V gene, CDR1 is SNHLY and CDR2 is FYNNEI. The CDR3 spans 11 residues. CDR3 in DNA: TGTGCCAGCAGTGGGGTTGGGGAGCAGTACTTC. Translation gives CASSGVGEQYF.

Only one count was recorded for this clone. The V and J genes are TRBV5-1 and TRBJ2-6, with TRBD1 matching over 7 bases. Germline V gene sequence: CDR1 SGHRS, CDR2 YFSETQ. The CDR3 contains 17 residues. The V and J ends lost 4 bases and 2 bases, in that order; junction bases with no gene match: 9. The CDR3 DNA reads TGCGCCAGCAGCACCCGACAGGGCTTAGCTGGGGCCAACGTCCTGACTTTC. It encodes CASSTRQGLAGANVLTF.

This chain links TRBV6-5 with TRBJ1-1; D gene uncertain. Germline assignment: CDR1 MNHEY and CDR2 SVGAGI. V lost 0 bases and J 0 bases, leaving 8 bases between the germline ends. The CDR3 has 15 residues. In DNA, the CDR3 is TGTGCCAGCAGTTACTCGGGTTTGCTGAACACTGAAGCTTTCTTT. Its protein product is CASSYSGLLNTEAFF.

This clone has just a few counts. The chain employs TRBV27 and TRBJ2-7; D might be TRBD1 or TRBD2, each matching 5 bases. With 1 base removed from V and 5 bases from J, the gap between germline ends came to 15 bases. The length of the CDR3 is 15 residues. Germline assignment: CDR1 MNHEY and CDR2 SMNVEV (reference sequence). This chain's CDR3 is CASSLLSGRIDEQYF. CDR3 nucleotide sequence: TGTGCCAGCAGTTTATTGTCAGGGAGAATCGACGAGCAGTACTTC.

The rearrangement joins TRBV30 to TRBJ1-6; D gene uncertain. The V end was cut by 0 bases, the J end by 11 bases, with 8 bases between. Germline assignment: CDR1 GTSNPN and CDR2 SVGIG (reference sequence). The length of the CDR3 is 12 residues. CDR3 DNA sequence: TGTGCCTGGAGTGTACCTGCGGCACCCCTCCACTTT. This translates into CAWSVPAAPLHF.

This clone occurred once. The genes are TRBV25-1 and TRBJ2-3; D uncertain. The germline V gene has CDR1 MGHDK and CDR2 SYGVNS. V lost 6 bases and J lost 0, with 16 bases in between. CDR3 size: 16 residues. DNA of the CDR3: TGTGCCAGCAGAGACACCGACGGGTTGAGCACAGATACGCAGTATTTT. Protein sequence: CASRDTDGLSTDTQYF.

The V gene is TRBV6-5, the J gene TRBJ1-2; tentative D call: TRBD1 (6 bases). Looked up from germline, CDR1 is MNHEY and CDR2 is SVGAGI. The germline V and J ends were trimmed by 4 bases and 4 bases, with 13 bases remaining between them. The CDR3 extends over 14 amino acids. The CDR3, as DNA: TGTGCCAGCAGTTGGGAAGAGACAGGCTATGGCTACACCTTC. Amino acids: CASSWEETGYGYTF.

This clone was counted only a few times. The V call is TRBV27, the J call TRBJ2-7; 8 bases align to TRBD1. The germline V gene has CDR1 MNHEY and CDR2 SMNVEV (reference sequence). This CDR3 contains 15 residues. V was clipped by 4 bases and J by 4 bases; unmatched bases: 9. The CDR3 spells CASSSAGTGLYEQYF. CDR3 DNA: TGTGCCAGCAGTTCCGCCGGGACAGGTCTGTACGAGCAGTACTTC.

The CDR3 loop reads CASYPRASVSYNEQFF. DNA of the CDR3: TGTGCCAGCTATCCTCGGGCTAGCGTAAGTTACAATGAGCAGTTCTTC. V is TRBV2 and J is TRBJ2-1; tentative D call: TRBD2 (6 bases). V was clipped by 8 bases and J by 4 bases, with 21 bases between them. The CDR3 runs to 16 residues. Germline V gene data show CDR1 as SNHLY and CDR2 as FYNNEI.

The chain uses TRBV3-1 (or the pseudogene TRBV3-2) and TRBJ1-1; D gene uncertain. Trimming took off 4 bases at V and 3 bases at J, with 18 bases between the two ends. The CDR3 totals 16 residues. Germline CDR1 reads LGHDT; CDR2 reads YNNKEL (reference sequence). For the CDR3, the DNA is TGTGCCAGCAGCCGCCAACTCGGGCGGACTCACACTGAAGCTTTCTTT. Its translation is CASSRQLGRTHTEAFF.

Relative to its sample, this clone is medium-sized. The rearrangement joins TRBV10-3 to TRBJ1-2; D unresolved. V was clipped by 0 bases and J by 9 bases, with 8 bases between them. Germline V lookup: CDR1 ENHRY, CDR2 SYGVKD. This CDR3 is 12 amino acids long. CDR3 bases: TGTGCCATCAGTGAGTCCTCAAGAAGCTACACCTTC. Protein product: CAISESSRSYTF.

The chain uses TRBV7-2 and TRBJ1-4; TRBD1 matches 8 bases. Germline values: CDR1 SGHTA, CDR2 FQGNSA. Losses at the gene ends were 5 bases for V and 1 base for J; bases not matched to a gene: 6. This CDR3 contains 16 residues. The chain's CDR3 is CASSELRGRTNEKLFF. The CDR3 DNA reads as TGTGCCAGCAGCGAACTCAGGGGGCGAACTAATGAAAAACTGTTTTTT.